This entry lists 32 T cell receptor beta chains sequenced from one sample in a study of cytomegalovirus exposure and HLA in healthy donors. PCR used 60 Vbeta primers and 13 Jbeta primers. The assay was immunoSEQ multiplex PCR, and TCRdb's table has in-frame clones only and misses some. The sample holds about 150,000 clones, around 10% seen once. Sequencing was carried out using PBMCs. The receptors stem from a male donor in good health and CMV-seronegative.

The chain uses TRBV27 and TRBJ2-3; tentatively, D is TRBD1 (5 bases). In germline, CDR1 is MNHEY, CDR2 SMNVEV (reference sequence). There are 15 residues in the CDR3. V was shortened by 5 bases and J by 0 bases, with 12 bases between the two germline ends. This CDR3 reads CASSPRRTSTDTQYF. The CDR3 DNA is TGTGCCAGCAGTCCGCGACGGACAAGCACAGATACGCAGTATTTT.

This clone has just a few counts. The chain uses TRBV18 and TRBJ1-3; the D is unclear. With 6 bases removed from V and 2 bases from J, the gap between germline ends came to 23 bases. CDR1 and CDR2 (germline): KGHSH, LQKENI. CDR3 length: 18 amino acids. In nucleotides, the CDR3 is TGTGCCAGCTCCCATAGACTCCTGGGTGATGAGGCTGGAAACACCATATATTTT. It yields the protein CASSHRLLGDEAGNTIYF.

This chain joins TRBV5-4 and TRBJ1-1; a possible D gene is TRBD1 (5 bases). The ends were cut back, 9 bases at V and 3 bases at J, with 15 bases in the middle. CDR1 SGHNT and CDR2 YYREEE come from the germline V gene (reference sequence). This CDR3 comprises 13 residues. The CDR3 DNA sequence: TGTGCCACCAGTCGGGGGGGGGACACTGAAGCTTTCTTT. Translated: CATSRGGDTEAFF.

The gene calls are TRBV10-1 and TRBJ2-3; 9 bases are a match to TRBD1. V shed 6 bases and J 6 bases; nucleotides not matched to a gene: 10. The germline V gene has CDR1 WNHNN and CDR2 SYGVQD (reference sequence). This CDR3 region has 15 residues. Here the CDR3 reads CASSGGQGYEDTQYF. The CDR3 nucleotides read TGCGCCAGCAGCGGGGGACAGGGTTATGAGGATACGCAGTATTTT.

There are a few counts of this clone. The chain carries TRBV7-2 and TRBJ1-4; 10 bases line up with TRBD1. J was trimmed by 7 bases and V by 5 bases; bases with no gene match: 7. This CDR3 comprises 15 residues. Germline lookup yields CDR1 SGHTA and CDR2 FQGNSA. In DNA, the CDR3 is TGTGCCAGCAGCGCCGACAGGGGGCACGGTGAAAAACTGTTTTTT. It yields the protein CASSADRGHGEKLFF.

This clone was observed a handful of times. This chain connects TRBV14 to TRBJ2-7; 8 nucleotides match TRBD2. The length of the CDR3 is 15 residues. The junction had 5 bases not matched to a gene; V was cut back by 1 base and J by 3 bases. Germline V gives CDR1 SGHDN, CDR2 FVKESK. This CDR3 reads CASSQVQAGDYEQYF. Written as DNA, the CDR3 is TGTGCCAGCAGCCAAGTTCAAGCGGGAGACTACGAGCAGTACTTC.

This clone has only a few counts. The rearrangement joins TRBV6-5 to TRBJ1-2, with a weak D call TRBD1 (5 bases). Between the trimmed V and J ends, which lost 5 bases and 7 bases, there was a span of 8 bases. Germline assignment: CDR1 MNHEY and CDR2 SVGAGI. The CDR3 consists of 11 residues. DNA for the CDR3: TGTGCCAGCAGTCGGGGGGGTGGCTACACCTTC. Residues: CASSRGGGYTF.

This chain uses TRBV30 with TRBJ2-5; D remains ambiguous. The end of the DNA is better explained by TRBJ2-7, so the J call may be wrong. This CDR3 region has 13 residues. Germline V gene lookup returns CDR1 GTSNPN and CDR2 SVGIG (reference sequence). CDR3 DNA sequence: TGTGCCTGGAGCTCTCCGGCCGGGTACGAGCAGTACTTC. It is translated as CAWSSPAGYEQYF.

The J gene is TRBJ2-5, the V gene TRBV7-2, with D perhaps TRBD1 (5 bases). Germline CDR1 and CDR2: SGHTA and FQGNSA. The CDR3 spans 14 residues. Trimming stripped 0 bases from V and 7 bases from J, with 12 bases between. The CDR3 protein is CASSLAGEVGTQYF. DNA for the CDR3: TGTGCCAGCAGCTTAGCAGGGGAAGTCGGGACCCAGTACTTC.

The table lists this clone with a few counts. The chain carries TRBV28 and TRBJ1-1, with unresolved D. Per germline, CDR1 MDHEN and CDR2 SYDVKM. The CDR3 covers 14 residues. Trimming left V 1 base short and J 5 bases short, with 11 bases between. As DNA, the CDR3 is TGTGCCAGCAGTTTATCCCTTGGAGGGACTGAAGCTTTCTTT. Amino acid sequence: CASSLSLGGTEAFF.

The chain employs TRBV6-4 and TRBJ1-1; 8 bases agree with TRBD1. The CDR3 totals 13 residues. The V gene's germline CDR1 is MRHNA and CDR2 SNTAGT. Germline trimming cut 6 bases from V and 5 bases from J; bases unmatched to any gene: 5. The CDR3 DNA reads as TGTGCCAGCAGCATTACAGGGGGTACTGAAGCTTTCTTT. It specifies CASSITGGTEAFF.

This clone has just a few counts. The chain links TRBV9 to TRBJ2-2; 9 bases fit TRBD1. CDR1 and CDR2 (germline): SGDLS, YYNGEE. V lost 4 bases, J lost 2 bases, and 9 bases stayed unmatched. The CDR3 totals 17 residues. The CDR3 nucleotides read TGTGCCAGCAGCCTAAATACAGGGGGCTCAAACACCGGGGAGCTGTTTTTT. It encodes CASSLNTGGSNTGELFF. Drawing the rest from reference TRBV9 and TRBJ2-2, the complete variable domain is DSGVTQTPKHLITATGQRVTLRCSPRSGDLSVYWYQQSLDQGLQFLIQYYNGEERAKGNILERFSAQQFPDLHSELNLSSLELGDSALYFCASSLNTGGSNTGELFFGEGSRLTVL.

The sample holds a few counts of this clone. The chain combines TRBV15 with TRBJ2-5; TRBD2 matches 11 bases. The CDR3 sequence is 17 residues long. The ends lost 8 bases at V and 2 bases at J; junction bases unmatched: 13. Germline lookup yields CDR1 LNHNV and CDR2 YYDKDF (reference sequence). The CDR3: CATSLEPGTSGQETQYF. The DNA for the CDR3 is TGTGCCACCTCCCTGGAACCCGGGACTAGCGGTCAAGAGACCCAGTACTTC.

This CDR3 reads CASSQAGLNTGELFF. CDR3 coding DNA: TGCGCCAGCAGCCAAGCGGGACTCAACACCGGGGAGCTGTTTTTT. This chain links TRBV4-3 with TRBJ2-2; maybe TRBD2 (6 bases). The CDR3 covers 15 residues. The germline V gene has CDR1 LGHNA and CDR2 YSLEER. Trimming stripped 1 base from V and 2 bases from J, with 8 bases between.

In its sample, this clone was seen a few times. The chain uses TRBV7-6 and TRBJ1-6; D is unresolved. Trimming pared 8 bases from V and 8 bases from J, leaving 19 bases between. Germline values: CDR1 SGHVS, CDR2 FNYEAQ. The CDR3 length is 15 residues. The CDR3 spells CASAITSGRDSPLHF. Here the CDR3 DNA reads TGTGCCAGCGCAATCACCTCCGGGCGGGATTCACCCCTCCACTTT.

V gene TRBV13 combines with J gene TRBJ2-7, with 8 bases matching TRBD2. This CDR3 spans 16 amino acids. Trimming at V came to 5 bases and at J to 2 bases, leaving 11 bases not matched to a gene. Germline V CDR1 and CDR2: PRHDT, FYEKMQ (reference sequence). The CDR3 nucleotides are TGTGCCAGCAGCCCCTCCGGGAGGGCCAGTCCCTACGAGCAGTACTTC. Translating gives CASSPSGRASPYEQYF.

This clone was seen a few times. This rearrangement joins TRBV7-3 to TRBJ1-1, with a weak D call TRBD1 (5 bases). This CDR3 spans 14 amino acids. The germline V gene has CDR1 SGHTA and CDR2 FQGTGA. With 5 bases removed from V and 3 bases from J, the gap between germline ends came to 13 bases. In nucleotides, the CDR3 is TGTGCCAGCAGCCGGGGCGGCGGGGACACTGAAGCTTTCTTT. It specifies CASSRGGGDTEAFF.

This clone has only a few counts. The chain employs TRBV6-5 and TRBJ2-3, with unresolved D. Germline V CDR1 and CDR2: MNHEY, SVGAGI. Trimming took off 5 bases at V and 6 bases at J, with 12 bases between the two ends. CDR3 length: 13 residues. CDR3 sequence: CASSPRAVDTQYF. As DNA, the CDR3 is TGTGCCAGCAGTCCCCGCGCCGTGGATACGCAGTATTTT.

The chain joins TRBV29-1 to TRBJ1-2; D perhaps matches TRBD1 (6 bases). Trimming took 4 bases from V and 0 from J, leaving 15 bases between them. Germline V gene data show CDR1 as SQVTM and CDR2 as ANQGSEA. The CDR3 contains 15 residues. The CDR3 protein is CSVGSTGIANYGYTF. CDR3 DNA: TGCAGCGTTGGATCTACAGGGATAGCTAACTATGGCTACACCTTC.

Written as DNA, the CDR3 is TGTGCCAGCAGCTCGACAGGGGGCAGTGGCTACACCTTC. As protein: CASSSTGGSGYTF. The chain uses TRBV7-2 and TRBJ1-2, with 10 positions matching TRBD1. Germline CDR1 is SGHTA and CDR2 is FQGNSA. The CDR3 is 13 residues long. The trim removed 4 bases at V and 7 bases at J, leaving 3 bases unmatched.

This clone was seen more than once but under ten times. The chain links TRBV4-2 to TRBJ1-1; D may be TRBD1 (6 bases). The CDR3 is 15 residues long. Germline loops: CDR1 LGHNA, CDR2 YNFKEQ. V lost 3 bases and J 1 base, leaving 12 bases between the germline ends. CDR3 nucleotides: TGTGCCAGCAGCCAGCAAACAGGGCCGAACACTGAAGCTTTCTTT. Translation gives CASSQQTGPNTEAFF.

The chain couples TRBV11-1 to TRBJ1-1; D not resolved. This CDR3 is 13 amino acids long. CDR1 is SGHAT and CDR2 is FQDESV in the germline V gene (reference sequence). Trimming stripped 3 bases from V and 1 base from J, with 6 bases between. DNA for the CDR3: TGTGCCAGCAGCTTGTGGCAGAACACTGAAGCTTTCTTT. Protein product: CASSLWQNTEAFF.

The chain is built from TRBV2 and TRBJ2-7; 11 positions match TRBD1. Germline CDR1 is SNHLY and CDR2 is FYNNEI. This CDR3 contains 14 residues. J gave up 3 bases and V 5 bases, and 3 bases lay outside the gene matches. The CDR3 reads CASSPGQGDYEQYF. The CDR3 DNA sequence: TGTGCCAGCAGTCCGGGACAGGGGGACTACGAGCAGTACTTC.

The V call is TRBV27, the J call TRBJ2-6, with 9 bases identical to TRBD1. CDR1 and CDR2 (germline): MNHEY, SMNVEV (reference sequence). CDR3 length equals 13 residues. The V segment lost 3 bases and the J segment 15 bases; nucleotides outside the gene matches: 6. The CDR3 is CASSLGTGLGLTF. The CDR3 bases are TGTGCCAGCAGTTTGGGGACAGGGTTGGGCCTGACTTTC.

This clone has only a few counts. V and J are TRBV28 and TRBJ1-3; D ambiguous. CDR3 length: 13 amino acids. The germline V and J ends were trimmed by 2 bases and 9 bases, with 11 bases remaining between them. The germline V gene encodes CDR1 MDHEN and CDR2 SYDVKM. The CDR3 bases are TGTGCCAGCAGTTTAGGGAGAGAGAGCACCATATATTTT. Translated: CASSLGRESTIYF.

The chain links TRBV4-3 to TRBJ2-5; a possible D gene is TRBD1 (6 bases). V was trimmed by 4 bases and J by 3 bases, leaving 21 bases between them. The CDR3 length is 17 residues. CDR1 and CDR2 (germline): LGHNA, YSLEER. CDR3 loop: CASSPREFRGDEETQYF. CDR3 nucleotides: TGCGCCAGCAGCCCACGAGAGTTCAGGGGAGATGAAGAGACCCAGTACTTC.

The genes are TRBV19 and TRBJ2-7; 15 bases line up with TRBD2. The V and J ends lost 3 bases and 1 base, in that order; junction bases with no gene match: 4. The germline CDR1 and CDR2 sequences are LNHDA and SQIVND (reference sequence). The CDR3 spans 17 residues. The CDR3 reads CASSIGLAGGNSYEQYF. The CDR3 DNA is TGTGCCAGTAGTATTGGACTAGCGGGAGGGAATTCCTACGAGCAGTACTTC.

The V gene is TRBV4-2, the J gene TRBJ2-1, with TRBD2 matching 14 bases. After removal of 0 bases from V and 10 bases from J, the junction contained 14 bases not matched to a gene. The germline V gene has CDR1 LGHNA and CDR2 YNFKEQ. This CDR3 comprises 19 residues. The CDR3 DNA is TGTGCCAGCAGCCAAGATAGTTTCGGACTAGCGGGAGGTTTAGGGGAGCAGTTCTTC. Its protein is CASSQDSFGLAGGLGEQFF.

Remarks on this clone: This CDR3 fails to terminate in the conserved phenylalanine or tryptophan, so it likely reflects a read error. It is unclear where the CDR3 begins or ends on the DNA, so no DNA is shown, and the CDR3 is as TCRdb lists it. CDR3: CASSLRHRH. This chain links TRBV7-2 with TRBJ1-2; the D segment call TRBD1 is taken from the table without a DNA check. In germline, CDR1 is SGHTA, CDR2 FQGNSA. The CDR3 totals 9 residues, both ends included.

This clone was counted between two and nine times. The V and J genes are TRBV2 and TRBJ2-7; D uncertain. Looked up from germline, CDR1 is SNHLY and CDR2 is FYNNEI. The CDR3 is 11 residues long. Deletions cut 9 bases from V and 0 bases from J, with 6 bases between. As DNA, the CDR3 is TGTGCCAGTGGGCGCTCCTACGAGCAGTACTTC. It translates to CASGRSYEQYF.

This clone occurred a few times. CDR3 in amino acids: CASSETGFNYGYTF. The CDR3, as DNA: TGTGCCAGCAGTGAGACAGGGTTCAACTATGGCTACACCTTC. The chain joins TRBV2 to TRBJ1-2; 7 bases are a match to TRBD1. The CDR3 is 14 amino acids. CDR1 SNHLY and CDR2 FYNNEI come from the germline V gene. V gave up 3 bases and J gave up 2 bases; unmatched junction bases: 3.

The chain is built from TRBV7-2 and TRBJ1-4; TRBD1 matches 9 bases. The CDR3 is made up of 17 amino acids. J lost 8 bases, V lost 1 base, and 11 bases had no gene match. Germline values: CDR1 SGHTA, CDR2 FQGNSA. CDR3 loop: CASSLVTPGQGREKLFF. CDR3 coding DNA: TGTGCCAGCAGCTTAGTGACACCGGGACAGGGTCGGGAAAAACTGTTTTTT.